These 15 T cell receptor beta chains originate from one sample sequenced in a study of cytomegalovirus exposure and HLA in healthy donors. In the PCR, 60 Vbeta and 13 Jbeta primers were used. Some clones are missing from TCRdb's copy, which holds only in-frame ones; the method was immunoSEQ multiplex PCR. The repertoire has fewer than 80,000 clones, 74% of them found once; the top ten carry around 10%. The specimen sequenced was PBMCs. The source of these receptors is a woman aged 60-75 years in good health and CMV-seropositive.

With respect to this clone: The same CDR3 arises from other DNA sequences in this sample as well. The chain carries TRBV6-1 and TRBJ1-2; perhaps TRBD1 as D (6 bases). The length of the CDR3 is 15 residues. V dropped 3 bases and J dropped 4 bases, with 15 bases sitting between them. CDR1 MNHNS and CDR2 SASEGT come from the germline V gene. CDR3 region: CASSEAIRGGYGYTF. Written as DNA, the CDR3 is TGTGCCAGCAGTGAGGCTATTAGGGGGGGCTATGGCTACACCTTC.

The chain employs TRBV10-3 and TRBJ1-4; TRBD1 aligns across 9 bases. The ends lost 6 bases at V and 8 bases at J; junction bases unmatched: 13. CDR1 ENHRY and CDR2 SYGVKD come from the germline V gene. The CDR3 is 16 amino acids. In nucleotides, the CDR3 is TGTGCCATCAGGAAAGGGACAGGGCATCAGTCCGAAAAACTGTTTTTT. This encodes CAIRKGTGHQSEKLFF.

This chain joins TRBV5-5 and TRBJ2-7, with TRBD2 identical over 13 bases. V shed 0 bases, J shed 2 bases, and the junction held 8 bases outside the gene matches. The CDR3 length is 18 residues. CDR1 is SGHKS and CDR2 is YYEKEE in the germline V gene (reference sequence). For the CDR3, the DNA is TGTGCCAGCAGCTTGGGACTAGCGGGGGGCTCGAGAACCTACGAGCAGTACTTC. Protein: CASSLGLAGGSRTYEQYF.

Of note for this clone: The conserved final phenylalanine or tryptophan is absent from the CDR3, which likely points to a read error. The rearrangement uses TRBV6-1 and TRBJ1-2; D unresolved. The germline gives CDR1 MNHNS, CDR2 SASEGT. This CDR3 spans 12 amino acids. The ends were cut back, 4 bases at V and 10 bases at J, with 13 bases in the middle. Here the CDR3 DNA reads TGTGCCAGCAGTGGGCCTACATTCGACTACACCGTC. This codes for CASSGPTFDYTV.

The chain has TRBV6-1 and TRBJ2-2; 7 nucleotides align to TRBD1. J gave up 1 base and V 8 bases, and 4 bases lay outside the gene matches. Germline V gene lookup returns CDR1 MNHNS and CDR2 SASEGT. The length of the CDR3 is 14 residues. The CDR3 spells CASGGQKNTGELFF. CDR3 DNA sequence: TGTGCCAGCGGGGGACAGAAGAACACCGGGGAGCTGTTTTTT.

In regard to this clone: Sequence at one end of the junction differs from germline and may be a read error. This CDR3 is also generated by other DNA sequences in the sample. This chain connects TRBV10-1 to TRBJ2-5; D possibly corresponds to TRBD2 (6 bases). The CDR3 is 13 residues long. Germline V gives CDR1 WNHNN, CDR2 SYGVQD (reference sequence). Written as DNA, the CDR3 is TGCGCCAGCAGTCAGGACTACCAGGAGACCCAGTACTTC. It translates to CASSQDYQETQYF.

The chain carries TRBV5-8 and TRBJ1-2; D might be TRBD1 (5 bases). CDR3 length: 14 amino acids. Trimming took off 6 bases at V and 4 bases at J, with 16 bases between the two ends. Germline CDR1 is SGHTS and CDR2 is YDEGEE. As DNA, the CDR3 is TGTGCCAGCACCCTCGGCCAGGGACTCTATGGCTACACCTTC. Amino acid sequence: CASTLGQGLYGYTF.

The CDR3 nucleotides are TGCGCCAGCAGTCAACCCGTTTTTAATAGGGACAGTCTTGAAGCTTTCTTT. Protein product: CASSQPVFNRDSLEAFF. This sequence joins TRBV23-1 and TRBJ1-1; 7 nucleotides match TRBD1. TRBV23-1 is classed as an ORF, of uncertain function. The CDR3 sequence is 17 residues long. Trimming took 2 bases from V and 7 from J; bases not matched to a gene: 16.

V usage is TRBV19 and J usage is TRBJ2-1, with 7 nucleotides matching TRBD2. In germline, CDR1 is LNHDA, CDR2 SQIVND (reference sequence). V dropped 6 bases and J dropped 2; count of bases not matched to a gene: 13. CDR3 length equals 17 residues. CDR3 region: CASSPPGRGLTYNEQFF. Written as DNA, the CDR3 is TGTGCCAGTAGCCCCCCGGGGCGGGGGTTGACCTACAATGAGCAGTTCTTC.

The chain combines TRBV12-5 with TRBJ2-3; 8 nucleotides match TRBD2. CDR1 is LGHNT, CDR2 FRNRAP, per germline. V shed 2 bases, J shed 6 bases, and the junction held 10 bases outside the gene matches. The CDR3 length is 16 residues. Here the CDR3 reads CASGLRVAGRGDTQYF. The CDR3 DNA follows: TGTGCTAGTGGTTTGAGGGTAGCGGGACGTGGGGATACGCAGTATTTT.

The chain's CDR3 is CATSREGRGQPQHF. The CDR3 DNA is TGTGCCACCAGCAGAGAGGGGAGGGGCCAGCCCCAGCATTTT. The chain carries TRBV15 and TRBJ1-5, with a tentative D call TRBD1 (5 bases). CDR1 and CDR2 from the germline V gene are LNHNV and YYDKDF (reference sequence). The CDR3 has 14 residues. Trimming removed 0 bases at V and 7 bases at J, with 10 bases between.

The chain recombines TRBV19 with TRBJ2-7; 8 bases map to TRBD1. The V gene end was trimmed by 5 bases and the J gene end by 2 bases; junction bases not matched to a gene: 5. This CDR3 contains 14 residues. CDR1 is LNHDA, CDR2 SQIVND, per germline (reference sequence). The CDR3 bases are TGTGCCAGTAGTGAACAGGGGGGAACCTACGAGCAGTACTTC. Its protein product is CASSEQGGTYEQYF. Full variable domain (outside the CDR3, taken from reference TRBV19 and TRBJ2-7): DGGITQSPKYLFRKEGQNVTLSCEQNLNHDAMYWYRQDPGQGLRLIYYSQIVNDFQKGDIAEGYSVSREKKESFPLTVTSAQKNPTAFYLCASSEQGGTYEQYFGPGTRLTVT.

The rearrangement uses TRBV6-1 and TRBJ2-1; 10 bases are a match to TRBD2. The CDR3 is 15 residues long. CDR1 is MNHNS, CDR2 SASEGT, per germline. The J segment lost 3 bases and the V segment lost 8 bases, leaving 7 bases of the junction unmatched. The CDR3 DNA is TGTGCCAGCTCATCTTCTAGCGGGAGCTACAATGAGCAGTTCTTC. It encodes CASSSSSGSYNEQFF.

The chain joins TRBV7-9 to TRBJ2-3; D may be TRBD1 (6 bases). The germline V gene has CDR1 SEHNR and CDR2 FQNEAQ (reference sequence). CDR3 length: 15 residues. Trimming pared 0 bases from V and 2 bases from J, leaving 9 bases between. The DNA for the CDR3 is TGTGCCAGCAGCTTAGCGGCAGGGGACACAGATACGCAGTATTTT. Translated: CASSLAAGDTDTQYF.

V is TRBV7-9 and J is TRBJ2-1; D remains ambiguous. CDR3 length equals 15 residues. The V and J ends lost 4 bases and 0 bases respectively, with 10 bases between them. Germline CDR1 and CDR2: SEHNR and FQNEAQ (reference sequence). The CDR3 coding sequence is TGTGCCAGCAGCTCTTACAGCAGCTCCTACAATGAGCAGTTCTTC. Protein: CASSSYSSSYNEQFF.